The sequence of this T cell receptor beta chain was determined in a study of CD8+ T cells in alopecia areata (dated 2018 in TCRdb). Some background on the complete study: The treated patients, all with moderate-to-severe alopecia areata, were enrolled in an open-label pilot trial of oral tofacitinib given at 5 to 10 mg twice daily. Patients received tofacitinib for 6 to 18 months and were then followed off drug for 6 months to check for delayed response and recurrence. For the treated patients, the SALT score, which quantifies what percentage of scalp surface area is affected, served as the measure of disease severity. High-throughput TCRbeta sequencing was used to examine T cell clonal expansion in alopecia areata in both the C3H/HeJ mouse model and human patients. On the human side, TCRbeta sequencing was run on scalp tissue and on sorted CD4+ and CD8+ peripheral blood T cells from healthy controls and from alopecia areata patients with either patchy or totalis/universalis disease. Tofacitinib-treated patients had biopsies at baseline and at 4 and 24 weeks of treatment, with a later scalp biopsy in several patients. Scalp clonality was compared among normal scalp (n=4), patchy alopecia areata scalp (n=8), and alopecia totalis/universalis scalp (n=8). RNA was obtained with the PAXgene miRNA kit for fixed scalp, the miRNeasy kit for PBMCs, and the RNeasy kit for mouse skin. TCRbeta CDR3 regions were amplified by immunoSEQ multiplex PCR using 35 Vbeta forward and 13 Jbeta reverse primers. Paper-wide results and their limitations: During tofacitinib treatment, many expanded lesional clones remained in scalp and blood, and this persistence may partly explain relapse after treatment is stopped. Because the treated cohort was small and included a single nonresponder, larger studies are needed to assess links between baseline CD8+ expansion and response. Tofacitinib significantly decreased scalp clonality and the number of expanded CD8+ clones among the top 100 scalp clones. Lesional scalp, especially in alopecia totalis/universalis, showed higher clonality and more expanded CD8+ clones than normal scalp, suggesting antigenic drive. Unlike mouse skin, which is dominated by gammadelta T cells, normal human skin has resident alphabeta T cells that are also sequenced, and this complicates analysis of the scalp TCR repertoire. Shared TCR sequences between patients were less evident than in mice, which may be partly attributable to HLA diversity in the patient population.

According to the study, the label for this sample's treatment or condition signals: oral pan-JAK inhibitor, 5-10 mg twice daily. Lesional scalp punch biopsies and peripheral blood were collected from alopecia areata patients. PBMCs were isolated by density centrifugation and stained for CD3, CD4 and CD8, after which CD4+ and CD8+ T cells were sorted on a FACSAria. At the junction V is shortened by 0 bases and J by 1 base, with 4 bases in between. CDR1 is given as SGHRS and CDR2 as YFSETQ, both from the germline V gene. Taken from cysteine to phenylalanine, the CDR3 has 13 residues. CDR3 DNA is the only sequence kept; it has 39 bases, read in frame from the first base. A note on this clone: This receptor's antigen is unknown. No much larger clonotype is one base removed from it; base qualities were not supplied. The identical CDR3 is also encoded by other nucleotide sequences in the sample.

To prepare the library, the immunoSEQ multiplex PCR assay was applied. For TCR sequencing, RNA was extracted from every sample and reverse transcribed into cDNA to serve as template. First-strand cDNA was synthesized with SuperScript III using a 2:1 mix of oligo-dT and random hexamers. A synthetic immune receptor repertoire was used to measure amplification bias, and any remaining bias was corrected computationally. Concerning the study's data processing: After raw reads were preprocessed to remove errors, the CDR3 was defined following IMGT conventions as running from the conserved cysteine to phenylalanine. Clonality was calculated as 1 minus Shannon entropy normalized by log2 of the number of productive unique TCRs. Whether scalp clones were CD4 or CD8 was inferred by matching scalp TCRbeta sequences against CD4 and CD8 repertoires sorted from blood. Drawn from immuneACCESS, this table holds only the in-frame rearrangements with V and J called that TCRdb kept. Clones are partly lost; checked studies trace under half to an unresolved V gene and leave the rest unexplained. V, J and clone size were drawn from that table, and D and trimming were deduced from the DNA. Across this sample there are about 210,000 clones, with less than 50% seen only once. Of the sample, around 2.5% is held by the ten largest clones.

This chain is built from TRBV5-1 and TRBJ1-1, with no reliable assignment of the D segment. The source is a human donor with alopecia areata. This specimen consisted of CD4+ T cells sorted from blood, obtained at approximately week 36, from a patient treated with tofacitinib. The CDR3 corresponds to CASSLDRNTEAFF. The nucleotides read TGCGCCAGCAGCTTGGATCGGAACACTGAAGCTTTCTTT.